The T cell receptor (beta chain) described here comes from a study of post-analysis software for immune sequencing data. Study-wide results and caveats: With TRBV5-6, TRBV5-1 and TRBV20-1 included, about five TRBV segments were more frequent in patients than in controls.

V dropped 5 bases and J dropped 6; count of bases not matched to a gene: 6. The CDR3 sequence is 13 residues long. CDR1 and CDR2 (germline): SGHRS, YFSETQ. With respect to this clonotype: Its specificity is unknown.

Prepared TCR beta cDNA libraries contained unique molecular identifiers. TCRdb reanalysed the PCR reads using MiXCR and keeps one entry per CDR3 protein. The sample includes 350,000 to 500,000 distinct CDR3 sequences, 39% of them seen just once. The gene calls are TRBV5-1 and TRBJ1-2; TRBD1 agrees at 8 bases. This clonotype was obtained from a girl aged 2-10 years with multiple sclerosis. What was sequenced was blood. The CDR3 DNA sequence: TGCGCCAGCAGGTCCGGACAGGGTGATGGCTACACCTTC. Its protein product is CASRSGQGDGYTF.